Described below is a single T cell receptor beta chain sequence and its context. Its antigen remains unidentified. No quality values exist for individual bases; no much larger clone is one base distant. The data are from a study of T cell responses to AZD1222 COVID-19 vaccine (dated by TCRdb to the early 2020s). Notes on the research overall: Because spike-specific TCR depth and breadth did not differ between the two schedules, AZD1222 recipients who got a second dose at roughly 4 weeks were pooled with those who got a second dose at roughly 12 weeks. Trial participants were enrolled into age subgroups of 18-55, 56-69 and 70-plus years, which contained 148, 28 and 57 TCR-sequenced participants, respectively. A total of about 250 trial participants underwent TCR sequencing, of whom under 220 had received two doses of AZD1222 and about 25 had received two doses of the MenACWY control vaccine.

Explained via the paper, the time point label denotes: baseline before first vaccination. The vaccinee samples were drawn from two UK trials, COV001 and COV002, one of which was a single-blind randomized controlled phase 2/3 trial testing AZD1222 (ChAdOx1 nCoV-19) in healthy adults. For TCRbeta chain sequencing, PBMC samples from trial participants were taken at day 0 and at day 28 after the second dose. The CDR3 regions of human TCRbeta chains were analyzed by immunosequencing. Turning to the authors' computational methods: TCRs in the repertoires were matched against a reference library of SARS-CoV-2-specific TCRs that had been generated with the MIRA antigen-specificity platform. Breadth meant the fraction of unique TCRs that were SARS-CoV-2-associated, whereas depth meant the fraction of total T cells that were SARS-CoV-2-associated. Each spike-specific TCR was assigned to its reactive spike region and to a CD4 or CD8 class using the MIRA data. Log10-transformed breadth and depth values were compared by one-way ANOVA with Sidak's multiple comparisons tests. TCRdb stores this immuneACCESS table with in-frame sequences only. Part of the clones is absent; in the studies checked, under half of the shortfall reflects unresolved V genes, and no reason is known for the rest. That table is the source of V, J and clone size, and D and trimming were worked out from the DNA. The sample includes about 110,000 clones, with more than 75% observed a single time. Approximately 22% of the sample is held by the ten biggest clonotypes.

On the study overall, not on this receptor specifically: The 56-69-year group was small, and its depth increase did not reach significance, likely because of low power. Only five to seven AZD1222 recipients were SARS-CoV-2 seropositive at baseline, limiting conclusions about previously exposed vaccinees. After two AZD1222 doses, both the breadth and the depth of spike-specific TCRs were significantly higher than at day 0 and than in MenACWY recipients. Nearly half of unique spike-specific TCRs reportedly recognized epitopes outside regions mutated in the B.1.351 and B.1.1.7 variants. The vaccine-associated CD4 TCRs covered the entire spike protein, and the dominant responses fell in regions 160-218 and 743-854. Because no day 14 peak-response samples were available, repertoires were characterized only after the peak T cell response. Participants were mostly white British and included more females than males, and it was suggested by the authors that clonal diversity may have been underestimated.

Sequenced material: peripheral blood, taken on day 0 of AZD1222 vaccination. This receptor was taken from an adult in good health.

The DNA sequence is as follows: TGTGCCAGCAGCTTAGAAGGTCCCGAGACCCAGTACTTC. Translated, it reads CASSLEGPETQYF. Recombination linked TRBV11-3 to TRBJ2-5; the D gene remains uncertain. At the junction V is shortened by 0 bases and J by 5 bases, with 7 bases in between. CDR1 and CDR2 (SGHNT, YENEEA) derive from the germline V gene. The CDR3 runs 13 amino acids, cysteine and phenylalanine included. Only the CDR3 part of the read is kept: 39 bases, read in frame from the first base.